The 21 T cell receptor beta chains listed next were all sequenced from one sample in a study of T cell responses to AZD1222 COVID-19 vaccine. Profiled with immunoSEQ multiplex PCR; TCRdb holds only in-frame clones, not every one. The repertoire holds over 100,000 clones, approximately 91% seen once, with roughly 6.5% in the top ten. The source material was peripheral blood, sampled on day 0 of AZD1222 vaccination. Receptor source: an adult in good health.

This chain uses TRBV5-1 with TRBJ2-5; 10 bases are shared with TRBD2. The ends lost 4 bases at V and 4 bases at J; junction bases unmatched: 13. Germline CDR1 is SGHRS and CDR2 is YFSETQ. There are 17 residues in the CDR3. The CDR3 sequence is CASSPPSLAGSRETQYF. For the CDR3, the DNA is TGCGCCAGCAGCCCTCCATCACTAGCGGGGAGCCGAGAGACCCAGTACTTC.

This clone was detected only a few times. The V and J genes are TRBV4-3 and TRBJ1-4; D is uncertain. The CDR3 length is 17 residues. Germline assignment: CDR1 LGHNA and CDR2 YSLEER. V was shortened by 0 bases and J by 3 bases, with 14 bases between the two germline ends. In DNA form, the CDR3 reads TGCGCCAGCAGCCAAGAAATCCCAGGACGTGCTAATGAAAAACTGTTTTTT. It specifies CASSQEIPGRANEKLFF.

V usage is TRBV2 and J usage is TRBJ1-4, with D hard to call. This CDR3 is 12 amino acids long. Germline values: CDR1 SNHLY, CDR2 FYNNEI. V lost 6 bases to trimming and J lost 8 bases, with 10 bases between them. The DNA for the CDR3 is TGTGCCAGCAGGCCGTCGAGAGAAAAACTGTTTTTT. Encoded protein: CASRPSREKLFF.

V and J are TRBV12-5 and TRBJ1-6; 9 positions agree with TRBD1. The germline V gene encodes CDR1 LGHNT and CDR2 FRNRAP. J lost 10 bases, V lost 8 bases, and 6 bases had no gene match. This CDR3 has 13 residues. The CDR3 region has the DNA TGTGCTAGTAGCGGACAGGGGCGATCACCCCTCCACTTT. Translation gives CASSGQGRSPLHF.

The chain employs TRBV2 and TRBJ2-2; TRBD2 aligns across 8 bases. The ends lost 10 bases at V and 4 bases at J; junction bases unmatched: 5. CDR1 SNHLY and CDR2 FYNNEI come from the germline V gene. This CDR3 contains 13 residues. The CDR3 sequence: CATGGGGTGELFF. CDR3 coding DNA: TGTGCCACCGGGGGGGGTGGCACCGGGGAGCTGTTTTTT.

The rearrangement uses TRBV4-1 and TRBJ1-5; 12 nucleotides align to TRBD1. After removal of 0 bases from V and 0 bases from J, the junction contained 6 bases not matched to a gene. The germline CDR1 and CDR2 sequences are MGHRA and YSYEKL. The CDR3 is 19 residues long. The CDR3 reads CASSQDLGQGAYSNQPQHF. The CDR3 DNA follows: TGCGCCAGCAGCCAAGATCTGGGACAGGGGGCTTATAGCAATCAGCCCCAGCATTTT.

The chain recombines TRBV7-3 with TRBJ2-3, with a possible D match to TRBD2 (5 bases). Trimming removed 2 bases at V and 4 bases at J, with 10 bases between. CDR1 is SGHTA and CDR2 is FQGTGA in the germline V gene. This CDR3 contains 14 residues. The CDR3 region is CASSLLGSADTQYF. The CDR3 region has the DNA TGTGCCAGCAGCTTACTTGGTAGCGCAGATACGCAGTATTTT.

This chain links TRBV29-1 with TRBJ1-1, with 8 bases fitting TRBD1. Germline V gene sequence: CDR1 SQVTM, CDR2 ANQGSEA. The CDR3 contains 13 residues. V gave up 4 bases and J gave up 1 base; unmatched junction bases: 2. The DNA of the CDR3 is TGCAGCGTTGTTGGGACAGGGAACACTGAAGCTTTCTTT. Protein sequence: CSVVGTGNTEAFF. The full variable domain, with the rest looked up from reference TRBV29-1 and TRBJ1-1, is SAVISQKPSRDICQRGTSLTIQCQVDSQVTMMFWYRQQPGQSLTLIATANQGSEATYESGFVIDKFPISRPNLTFSTLTVSNMSPEDSSIYLCSVVGTGNTEAFFGQGTRLTVV.

This chain connects TRBV9 to TRBJ1-6; D not certain. This CDR3 spans 14 amino acids. CDR1 and CDR2 (germline): SGDLS, YYNGEE. Trimming left V 3 bases short and J 8 bases short, with 12 bases between. CDR3 sequence reads: CASSAGVRDSPLHF. The CDR3 DNA sequence: TGTGCCAGCAGCGCCGGGGTTCGAGATTCACCCCTCCACTTT.

The chain joins TRBV29-1 to TRBJ1-1; possibly TRBD1 for D (5 bases). In germline, CDR1 is SQVTM, CDR2 ANQGSEA. Trimming took off 5 bases at V and 6 bases at J, with 10 bases between the two ends. This CDR3 contains 11 residues. This CDR3 is CSVSRGAEAFF. For the CDR3, the DNA is TGCAGCGTTTCTAGGGGTGCTGAAGCTTTCTTT.

The chain has TRBV20-1 and TRBJ2-3, with a weak D call TRBD2 (5 bases). Germline CDR1 and CDR2: DFQATT and SNEGSKA (reference sequence). CDR3 length: 11 residues. V lost 6 bases, J lost 1 base, and 5 bases lay in between. DNA of the CDR3: TGCAGTGCCGGGGGCACAGATACGCAGTATTTT. Translating it yields CSAGGTDTQYF.

Here the CDR3 DNA reads TGTGCCAGCAGCCTTAGCAGTACCGGGGCCAATCAGCCCCAGCATTTT. It translates to CASSLSSTGANQPQHF. This chain uses TRBV3-1 (or the pseudogene TRBV3-2) with TRBJ1-5; a weak D match, TRBD1 (5 bases). The CDR3 has 16 residues. Germline V gives CDR1 LGHDT, CDR2 YNNKEL (reference sequence). V lost 4 bases to trimming and J lost 3 bases, with 16 bases between them.

This clone has only a few counts. The rearrangement joins TRBV5-1 to TRBJ1-1, with D uncertain. Looked up from germline, CDR1 is SGHRS and CDR2 is YFSETQ. Trimming took off 0 bases at V and 2 bases at J, with 8 bases between the two ends. This CDR3 comprises 14 residues. The CDR3 reads CASSLDTGNTEAFF. The CDR3 nucleotides read TGCGCCAGCAGCTTGGACACGGGTAACACTGAAGCTTTCTTT.

The genes are TRBV6-5 and TRBJ1-5; unclear D gene. The CDR3 spans 14 residues. V was pared by 2 bases and J by 7 bases, with 12 bases between. Germline values: CDR1 MNHEY, CDR2 SVGAGI. The CDR3 nucleotides read TGTGCCAGCAGTTACAGCGGGAAAGACCAGCCCCAGCATTTT. Residues: CASSYSGKDQPQHF.

V gene TRBV6-1 combines with J gene TRBJ2-1; TRBD2 matches 8 bases. Trimming removed 2 bases from V and 4 bases from J; junction bases left unmatched: 7. Germline V gene data show CDR1 as MNHNS and CDR2 as SASEGT. The CDR3 is 16 residues long. For the CDR3, the DNA is TGTGCCAGCAGTGAAATACCGGGGGGGCCTTACAATGAGCAGTTCTTC. Its translation is CASSEIPGGPYNEQFF.

This chain uses TRBV5-1 with TRBJ2-7, with D unresolved. Between the trimmed V and J ends, which lost 4 bases and 4 bases, there was a span of 21 bases. Germline lookup yields CDR1 SGHRS and CDR2 YFSETQ. This CDR3 has 16 residues. As DNA, the CDR3 is TGCGCCAGCAGCCCCGCAGCGAAAGTTACCAGGTACGAGCAGTACTTC. As protein: CASSPAAKVTRYEQYF.

The chain combines TRBV9 with TRBJ1-2, with TRBD1 matching over 9 bases. V dropped 3 bases and J dropped 2; count of bases not matched to a gene: 2. This CDR3 contains 14 residues. Germline V lookup: CDR1 SGDLS, CDR2 YYNGEE. CDR3 sequence: CASSGGQGNYGYTF. DNA of the CDR3: TGTGCCAGCAGCGGAGGACAGGGGAACTATGGCTACACCTTC.

The genes are TRBV7-2 and TRBJ1-1, with unresolved D. With 6 bases removed from V and 1 base from J, the gap between germline ends came to 9 bases. Germline V gene sequence: CDR1 SGHTA, CDR2 FQGNSA. The CDR3 is 13 amino acids. CDR3 loop: CASSLQTNTEAFF. The CDR3 DNA reads as TGTGCCAGCAGTCTACAGACGAACACTGAAGCTTTCTTT.

The chain is built from TRBV10-1 and TRBJ2-3, with 7 bases that match TRBD2. The germline CDR1 and CDR2 sequences are WNHNN and SYGVQD (reference sequence). The CDR3 is 14 amino acids. V lost 7 bases, J lost 3 bases, and 7 bases stayed unmatched. The DNA for the CDR3 is TGCGCCAGCAACCTAGCGGTCGAAACAGATACGCAGTATTTT. The encoded protein is CASNLAVETDTQYF.

The chain joins TRBV18 to TRBJ2-2; D is unresolved. Germline CDR1 and CDR2: KGHSH and LQKENI. This CDR3 contains 14 residues. V lost 6 bases and J 6 bases, leaving 14 bases between the germline ends. CDR3 in DNA: TGTGCCAGCTCGCCCCAATGGGTAGCCGGGGAGCTGTTTTTT. This codes for CASSPQWVAGELFF.

This chain connects TRBV24-1 to TRBJ2-3; 8 nucleotides agree with TRBD2. Germline CDR1 reads KGHDR; CDR2 reads SFDVKD. Trimming at V came to 9 bases and at J to 6 bases, leaving 7 bases not matched to a gene. The CDR3 spans 13 residues. The CDR3 loop is CATVGLERDTQYF. The CDR3 region has the DNA TGTGCCACCGTGGGACTAGAACGGGATACGCAGTATTTT.